This TCR beta chain was obtained from a study of T cell responses to AZD1222 COVID-19 vaccine. Concerning this clone: The target antigen is unknown.

Study results and caveats: In all cases, repertoires were sampled only after the peak T cell response.

Samples with a second dose at about 4 or about 12 weeks were pooled together. The CDR3 covers 14 residues. Germline V gene lookup returns CDR1 SGHKS and CDR2 YYEKEE (reference sequence). V lost 4 bases, J lost 6 bases, and 3 bases stayed unmatched. Here immunoSEQ multiplex PCR was the method, and the copy in TCRdb shows in-frame clones only, minus some. Among roughly 110,000 clones listed, 75% to 95% were seen once. The rearrangement links TRBV5-5 to TRBJ2-1; 11 nucleotides match TRBD2. The TCR sequence derives from an adult who received the AZD1222 COVID-19 vaccine. The sample consisted of peripheral blood, taken 28 days after the second AZD1222 dose. CDR3 amino acids: CASSTSGGLNEQFF. CDR3 nucleotides: TGTGCCAGCAGCACTAGCGGGGGTCTCAATGAGCAGTTCTTC.